This T cell receptor beta chain comes out of a study of PD-L1 blockade in urothelial cancer. Study context: Beginning in about 2014, patients received atezolizumab, given as 1,200 mg intravenously every 3 weeks. Among blood samples, the median T cell count was around 150,000. Twenty-five of 29 patients were males with bladder-origin urothelial cancer.

Spiking each PCR with synthetic TCR analog templates was performed. TCRdb keeps only in-frame clones here, not all; method: immunoSEQ multiplex PCR. The sample yields 48,000 or so clones, around 80% seen once. Documented time point: peripheral blood 6 weeks after treatment start. The sequencing used PBMCs, collected around atezolizumab (anti-PD-L1) treatment. The receptor comes from a man aged 70 or older with urothelial cancer.

CDR3: CASSPVGQTSGANVLTF. The CDR3 DNA sequence: TGCGCCAGCAGCCCGGTCGGCCAGACTTCTGGGGCCAACGTCCTGACTTTC. J is TRBJ2-6 and V is TRBV5-1; D gene uncertain. This CDR3 contains 17 residues. Germline loops: CDR1 SGHRS, CDR2 YFSETQ. V lost 4 bases and J 1 base, leaving 15 bases between the germline ends.